These 30 T cell receptor beta chains came from one sample sequenced in a study of blood T cell repertoires in COVID-19. TCRdb's copy holds only in-frame clones and misses some; the assay was immunoSEQ multiplex PCR. The sample records about 84,000 clones, 70% to 80% being singletons. Sequenced sample: peripheral blood. The receptors here all came from a man between 50 and 59 years old with active or convalescent COVID-19.

The V call is TRBV19, the J call TRBJ2-6, with D unclear. The V gene's germline CDR1 is LNHDA and CDR2 SQIVND (reference sequence). V lost 1 base and J lost 2, with 6 bases in between. CDR3 size: 15 residues. CDR3 DNA: TGTGCCAGTAGTATAGGTGCGGCTGGGGCCAACGTCCTGACTTTC. Translation: CASSIGAAGANVLTF.

The chain recombines TRBV7-2 with TRBJ1-4, with no clear D. From germline, CDR1 is SGHTA and CDR2 FQGNSA. The germline V and J ends were trimmed by 5 bases and 5 bases, with 12 bases remaining between them. The CDR3 totals 14 residues. CDR3 in amino acids: CASSPAGFNEKLFF. DNA of the CDR3: TGTGCCAGCAGCCCGGCCGGGTTCAATGAAAAACTGTTTTTT.

This chain joins TRBV19 and TRBJ1-4; D is uncertain. V gave up 3 bases and J gave up 4 bases, with 9 bases separating them. The CDR3 is 14 residues long. The germline V gene has CDR1 LNHDA and CDR2 SQIVND (reference sequence). CDR3 residues: CASSIRAYNEKLFF. The CDR3 DNA is TGTGCCAGTAGTATTCGCGCGTATAATGAAAAACTGTTTTTT.

This clone was counted between two and nine times. The chain employs TRBV10-3 and TRBJ1-3; TRBD1 might be the D (6 bases). Germline CDR1 is ENHRY and CDR2 is SYGVKD. Trimming pared 6 bases from V and 0 bases from J, leaving 6 bases between. This CDR3 is 13 amino acids long. CDR3 sequence: CAIRQGSGNTIYF. The CDR3 DNA sequence: TGTGCCATCAGACAGGGCTCTGGAAACACCATATATTTT.

The chain uses TRBV10-3 and TRBJ2-3; 9 nucleotides agree with TRBD2. With V trimmed by 7 bases and J by 3 bases, 2 bases remained unmatched. CDR3 length: 13 residues. The germline V gene encodes CDR1 ENHRY and CDR2 SYGVKD. The CDR3 region is CAINLAGTDTQYF. The CDR3 DNA is TGTGCCATCAATCTAGCGGGGACAGATACGCAGTATTTT.

This chain links TRBV5-1 with TRBJ2-1; 8 bases map to TRBD1. Germline V gives CDR1 SGHRS, CDR2 YFSETQ. This CDR3 is built from 15 residues. V lost 1 base, J lost 3 bases, and 3 bases stayed unmatched. DNA for the CDR3: TGCGCCAGCAGCTTGATGGGACAGGACTACAATGAGCAGTTCTTC. This encodes CASSLMGQDYNEQFF.

The V call is TRBV7-3, the J call TRBJ2-1, with TRBD1 matching 7 bases. V lost 5 bases, J lost 2 bases, and 15 bases stayed unmatched. CDR1 and CDR2 (germline): SGHTA, FQGTGA. This CDR3 contains 18 residues. The CDR3 region is CASSQGSLWGQTYNEQFF. DNA of the CDR3: TGTGCCAGCAGCCAAGGGTCCCTTTGGGGACAGACCTACAATGAGCAGTTCTTC.

J is TRBJ2-7 and V is TRBV27; TRBD2 aligns across 8 bases. The CDR3 is made up of 14 amino acids. The junction had 9 bases not matched to a gene; V was cut back by 4 bases and J by 7 bases. The germline CDR1 and CDR2 sequences are MNHEY and SMNVEV (reference sequence). The CDR3, as DNA: TGTGCCAGCAGTTCGGCGGGGGGCCCTCGGGAGCAGTACTTC. This encodes CASSSAGGPREQYF.

The chain couples TRBV30 to TRBJ1-2; TRBD1 is a possible D gene (5 bases). CDR1 and CDR2 from the germline V gene are GTSNPN and SVGIG (reference sequence). The germline V and J ends were trimmed by 8 bases and 0 bases, with 13 bases remaining between them. There are 13 residues in the CDR3. Here the CDR3 reads CARAGVANYGYTF. The CDR3 DNA reads as TGTGCCCGGGCGGGGGTCGCTAACTATGGCTACACCTTC.

In this sample, this clone turned up a few times. This chain uses TRBV19 with TRBJ2-3, with a weak D call TRBD1 (6 bases). Trimming took off 5 bases at V and 2 bases at J, with 11 bases between the two ends. CDR3 size: 14 residues. Germline lookup yields CDR1 LNHDA and CDR2 SQIVND (reference sequence). The CDR3 sequence: CASSPRTVTDTQYF. CDR3 nucleotides: TGTGCCAGTAGTCCAAGGACAGTCACAGATACGCAGTATTTT.

The chain links TRBV7-2 to TRBJ2-3; 10 bases match TRBD2. Trimming cost V 1 base and J 4 bases; bases outside gene matches: 2. CDR1 and CDR2 from the germline V gene are SGHTA and FQGNSA. CDR3 size: 15 residues. In DNA, the CDR3 is TGTGCCAGCAGCTTAGTAGCGGGGGGCTCAGATACGCAGTATTTT. This sequence encodes CASSLVAGGSDTQYF. Full variable domain (missing parts from reference TRBV7-2 and TRBJ2-3): GAGVSQSPSNKVTEKGKDVELRCDPISGHTALYWYRQSLGQGLEFLIYFQGNSAPDKSGLPSDRFSAERTGGSVSTLTIQRTQQEDSAVYLCASSLVAGGSDTQYFGPGTRLTVL.

The chain has TRBV18 and TRBJ2-6; TRBD1 might be the D (5 bases). Trimming took 2 bases from V and 2 from J, leaving 10 bases between them. This CDR3 comprises 16 residues. Germline values: CDR1 KGHSH, CDR2 LQKENI. The CDR3 DNA is TGTGCCAGCTCACCAGGGGCCTCAGCTGGGGCCAACGTCCTGACTTTC. It yields the protein CASSPGASAGANVLTF.

The chain is built from TRBV9 and TRBJ2-5, with D possibly being TRBD2 (5 bases). CDR3 length equals 14 residues. The germline gives CDR1 SGDLS, CDR2 YYNGEE. Trimming removed 2 bases from V and 1 base from J, with 9 bases in between. CDR3 DNA: TGTGCCAGCAGCGTCAGCGGCTCCCAAGAGACCCAGTACTTC. As protein: CASSVSGSQETQYF.

The chain is built from TRBV6-5 and TRBJ1-1; D is possibly TRBD1 (6 bases). This CDR3 spans 11 amino acids. V was shortened by 11 bases and J by 6 bases, with 13 bases between the two germline ends. CDR1 is MNHEY, CDR2 SVGAGI, per germline. The CDR3 protein is CAATQGPEAFF. CDR3 nucleotide sequence: TGTGCCGCCACGCAGGGGCCTGAAGCTTTCTTT.

This clone occurred a few times. The chain combines TRBV7-6 with TRBJ2-5; D possibly corresponds to TRBD1 (5 bases). CDR3 length equals 16 residues. Germline CDR1 is SGHVS and CDR2 is FNYEAQ. Trimming left V 4 bases short and J 3 bases short, with 18 bases between. The CDR3 DNA follows: TGTGCCAGCAGCTCTATATTCCGGACAAAAGAAGAGACCCAGTACTTC. As protein: CASSSIFRTKEETQYF. Based on the CDR3 plus reference TRBV7-6 and TRBJ2-5, the full variable domain is GAGVSQSPRYKVTKRGQDVALRCDPISGHVSLYWYRQALGQGPEFLTYFNYEAQQDKSGLPNDRFSAERPEGSISTLTIQRTEQRDSAMYRCASSSIFRTKEETQYFGPGTRLLVL.

The chain combines TRBV29-1 with TRBJ2-1, with 7 bases lining up with TRBD1. CDR1 is SQVTM and CDR2 is ANQGSEA in the germline V gene. This CDR3 has 13 residues. With 3 bases clipped from V and 6 bases from J, the junction kept 5 bases outside the gene matches. The CDR3 reads CSVELGGPNEQFF. The CDR3 DNA is TGCAGCGTTGAGTTAGGGGGCCCCAATGAGCAGTTCTTC.

Of note for this clone: Other DNA variants within this sample encode the same CDR3. The chain joins TRBV6-1 to TRBJ1-6, with D possibly being TRBD1 (6 bases). This CDR3 is built from 14 residues. With 3 bases removed from V and 8 bases from J, the gap between germline ends came to 11 bases. Germline CDR1 and CDR2: MNHNS and SASEGT. The CDR3 coding sequence is TGTGCCAGCAGTGAGCAGGGGCGTGATTCACCCCTCCACTTT. This encodes CASSEQGRDSPLHF.

The chain carries TRBV5-6 and TRBJ1-3; D possibly corresponds to TRBD1 (6 bases). Germline CDR1 and CDR2: SGHDT and YYEEEE. This CDR3 region has 15 residues. V lost 0 bases to trimming and J lost 4 bases, with 11 bases between them. In nucleotides, the CDR3 is TGTGCCAGCAGCTTGGCCGGGACAAACGGAAACACCATATATTTT. It codes for CASSLAGTNGNTIYF.

The CDR3 here is CASSSYGGTGVRAFF. The CDR3 DNA sequence: TGTGCCAGCAGCTCCTACGGTGGGACAGGGGTACGAGCTTTCTTT. This chain uses TRBV7-2 with TRBJ1-1; 10 bases line up with TRBD1. The CDR3 extends over 15 amino acids. The ends lost 4 bases at V and 10 bases at J; junction bases unmatched: 12. Germline loops: CDR1 SGHTA, CDR2 FQGNSA.

The V call is TRBV14, the J call TRBJ2-5; D is unresolved. CDR1 is SGHDN and CDR2 is FVKESK in the germline V gene. V dropped 1 base and J dropped 6 bases, with 12 bases sitting between them. CDR3 length equals 14 residues. CDR3 DNA sequence: TGTGCCAGCAGCCAAGCATCACTCATCCAGACCCAGTACTTC. Translated: CASSQASLIQTQYF. Drawing the rest from reference TRBV14 and TRBJ2-5, the complete variable domain is EAGVTQFPSHSVIEKGQTVTLRCDPISGHDNLYWYRRVMGKEIKFLLHFVKESKQDESGMPNNRFLAERTGGTYSTLKVQPAELEDSGVYFCASSQASLIQTQYFGPGTRLLVL.

V and J are TRBV14 and TRBJ2-2, with 13 nucleotides matching TRBD2. With 4 bases clipped from V and 5 bases from J, the junction kept 4 bases outside the gene matches. The V gene's germline CDR1 is SGHDN and CDR2 FVKESK. CDR3 length: 16 residues. The CDR3 region has the DNA TGTGCCAGCAGCCTCCGACTAGCGGGGGGTACCGGGGAGCTGTTTTTT. It is translated as CASSLRLAGGTGELFF.

The chain recombines TRBV7-9 with TRBJ2-5, with 8 bases identical to TRBD2. The length of the CDR3 is 11 residues. The ends lost 4 bases at V and 10 bases at J; junction bases unmatched: 2. Germline CDR1 reads SEHNR; CDR2 reads FQNEAQ (reference sequence). The CDR3 sequence: CASSSGGDQYF. The DNA for the CDR3 is TGTGCCAGCAGCTCCGGGGGGGACCAGTACTTC.

The gene calls are TRBV5-6 and TRBJ2-7; 7 nucleotides line up with TRBD2. Germline values: CDR1 SGHDT, CDR2 YYEEEE. After removal of 2 bases from V and 5 bases from J, the junction contained 4 bases not matched to a gene. CDR3 length equals 13 residues. CDR3: CASSFTGGDEQYF. The CDR3 DNA reads TGTGCCAGCAGCTTCACGGGGGGAGACGAGCAGTACTTC.

J is TRBJ2-3 and V is TRBV6-2 or TRBV6-3; TRBD2 aligns across 13 bases. This CDR3 is 16 amino acids long. Trimming removed 6 bases from V and 6 bases from J; junction bases left unmatched: 9. Germline lookup yields CDR1 MNHEY and CDR2 SVGEGT. The chain's CDR3 is CASSRTSGGHADTQYF. The CDR3 DNA follows: TGTGCCAGCAGCCGGACTAGCGGGGGCCACGCGGATACGCAGTATTTT.

This clone was seen only once. J is TRBJ1-3 and V is TRBV9; D unclear. Per the germline V gene, CDR1 is SGDLS and CDR2 is YYNGEE. The CDR3 has 16 residues. Trimming took 4 bases from V and 0 from J, leaving 14 bases between them. The CDR3 sequence: CASSPLEPSSGNTIYF. CDR3 DNA sequence: TGTGCCAGCAGCCCCTTGGAGCCCTCCTCTGGAAACACCATATATTTT.

The gene calls are TRBV5-6 and TRBJ2-2; 9 nucleotides match TRBD1. After removal of 4 bases from V and 6 bases from J, the junction contained 7 bases not matched to a gene. The CDR3 loop spans 15 amino acids. Germline V gene sequence: CDR1 SGHDT, CDR2 YYEEEE. This chain's CDR3 is CASSTGTGPPGELFF. DNA of the CDR3: TGTGCCAGCAGCACCGGGACAGGGCCCCCCGGGGAGCTGTTTTTT.

CDR3 residues: CSVDRGRNTEAFF. As DNA, the CDR3 is TGCAGCGTTGACAGGGGGCGGAACACTGAAGCTTTCTTT. This rearrangement joins TRBV29-1 to TRBJ1-1; TRBD1 aligns across 8 bases. The CDR3 spans 13 residues. J lost 1 base, V lost 3 bases, and 1 base had no gene match. Germline V CDR1 and CDR2: SQVTM, ANQGSEA.

V and J are TRBV20-1 and TRBJ2-7; D unclear. V was cut by 7 bases and J by 2 bases, with 6 bases left in between. Germline values: CDR1 DFQATT, CDR2 SNEGSKA (reference sequence). The CDR3 is made up of 10 amino acids. The chain's CDR3 is CSVAPYEQYF. CDR3 in DNA: TGCAGTGTAGCCCCCTACGAGCAGTACTTC.

The V call is TRBV19, the J call TRBJ1-2; 7 bases fit TRBD1. The V gene's germline CDR1 is LNHDA and CDR2 SQIVND (reference sequence). Trimming removed 6 bases from V and 1 base from J; junction bases left unmatched: 2. This CDR3 comprises 13 residues. This CDR3 reads CASRGQNNYGYTF. The CDR3 nucleotides read TGTGCCAGTAGGGGACAGAATAACTATGGCTACACCTTC.

This clone was detected only a few times. The chain uses TRBV7-9 and TRBJ1-5; D is uncertain. CDR1 is SEHNR and CDR2 is FQNEAQ in the germline V gene (reference sequence). The CDR3 spans 13 residues. Trimming shortened V by 7 bases and J by 1 base, and 8 bases separated the two germline ends. The CDR3 DNA reads as TGTGCCAGCACCTGGAGCAGCAATCAGCCCCAGCATTTT. It is translated as CASTWSSNQPQHF.